This T cell receptor beta chain was documented in a study of T-cell reconstitution after alpha-beta-depleted transplantation in children. Unique molecular identifiers were built into the TCRbeta library. TCRdb analysed the PCR reads with MiXCR anew, one entry per CDR3 protein. The table includes under 250,000 distinct CDR3 sequences, about 24% detected once. The germline V gene encodes CDR1 LGHDT and CDR2 YNNKEL (reference sequence). The CDR3 is 14 residues long. The germline V and J ends were trimmed by 6 bases and 8 bases, with 17 bases remaining between them. J is TRBJ2-1 and V is TRBV3-1; D call uncertain. The clonotype comes from a female patient aged 2-9 years who had a stem cell transplant for congenital amegakaryocytic thrombocytopenia, so the T cells may come from the graft donor. The input for sequencing was PBMCs, mostly from graft donor cells, taken 360 days after TCRalphabeta/CD19-depleted stem cell transplant. This CDR3 reads CASRHSSLGDEQFF. Written as DNA, the CDR3 is TGTGCCAGCAGACATAGCAGCCTGGGCGATGAGCAGTTCTTC.